Listed below are T cell receptor beta chains from one sample, sequenced in a study of blood T cell repertoires in COVID-19. The method was immunoSEQ multiplex PCR; TCRdb's version includes in-frame clones alone and lacks a portion of them. Here the sample spans approximately 160,000 clones, approximately 81% being singletons. Sequencing used PBMCs or T cells enriched from blood (not recorded which). The receptor set was obtained from a woman aged 45-60 years who had recovered from COVID-19. CDR3s include the opening cysteine and the closing phenylalanine or tryptophan. The D gene is left open where the match is weak. Some rows mark clone size as missing; the rest say once, few, many or name a class of expanded clone.

D | J | V | size | length | CDR3 | DNA
TRBD2 | TRBJ2-7 | TRBV11-2 | . | 17 | CASSRSYPGLTSYEQYF | TGTGCCAGCAGTCGTAGTTACCCGGGACTAACCTCCTACGAGCAGTACTTC
TRBD1 | TRBJ2-5 | TRBV25-1 | . | 14 | CASGVRGIQETQYF | TGTGCCAGCGGCGTCAGGGGGATCCAAGAGACCCAGTACTTC
. | TRBJ1-5 | TRBV19 | . | 15 | CASSPQGTGNQPQHF | TGTGCCAGTTCCCCCCAGGGAACGGGCAATCAGCCCCAGCATTTT
TRBD2 | TRBJ2-2 | TRBV6-2/TRBV6-3 | . | 15 | CASNPSGGNTGELFF | TGTGCCAGCAACCCTAGCGGGGGAAACACCGGGGAGCTGTTTTTT
. | TRBJ1-1 | TRBV2 | . | 14 | CASNGQWMNTEAFF | TGTGCCAGCAACGGACAGTGGATGAACACTGAAGCTTTCTTT
. | TRBJ1-1 | TRBV5-1 | . | 13 | CASSWGQNTEAFF | TGCGCCAGCAGCTGGGGACAGAACACTGAAGCTTTCTTT
TRBD1 | TRBJ1-2 | TRBV12-5 | . | 13 | CASGSTGGYGYTF | TGTGCTAGTGGTTCTACAGGGGGCTATGGCTACACCTTC
. | TRBJ2-1 | TRBV25-1 | . | 14 | CASSTSSSYNEQFF | TGTGCCAGCAGTACCTCCAGCTCCTACAATGAGCAGTTCTTC
. | TRBJ2-7 | TRBV9 | . | 15 | CASSVGELPSYEQYF | TGTGCCAGCAGCGTAGGAGAGCTCCCCTCCTACGAGCAGTACTTC
. | TRBJ1-5 | TRBV19 | once | 16 | CASSISDRSRNQPQHF | TGTGCCAGTAGTATTAGTGACAGGTCCCGCAATCAGCCCCAGCATTTT
TRBD1 | TRBJ2-5 | TRBV5-4 | . | 13 | CASSLQGAETQYF | TGTGCCAGCAGCCTACAGGGGGCAGAGACCCAGTACTTC
TRBD1 | TRBJ1-1 | TRBV7-9 | . | 18 | CASSSLWTGETSNTEAFF | TGTGCCAGCAGCTCGCTTTGGACAGGGGAAACTTCGAACACTGAAGCTTTCTTT
TRBD1 | TRBJ1-5 | TRBV19 | . | 11 | CASTSRDSGHF | TGTGCCAGTACCTCTCGGGACAGCGGGCATTTT
. | TRBJ1-2 | TRBV18 | once | 15 | CASSPLPEIDYGYTF | TGTGCCAGCTCACCACTACCTGAGATTGACTATGGCTACACCTTC
. | TRBJ1-4 | TRBV19 | . | 14 | CASSFIDRSEKLFF | TGTGCCAGTAGTTTCATCGACAGATCCGAAAAACTGTTTTTT
. | TRBJ2-2 | TRBV7-3 | once | 13 | CASSLTTLGELFF | TGTGCCAGCAGCTTAACAACTCTGGGGGAGCTGTTTTTT
TRBD2 | TRBJ2-2 | TRBV5-4 | . | 15 | CASSQGLGHTGELFF | TGTGCCAGCAGCCAGGGACTAGGCCACACCGGGGAGCTGTTTTTT
. | TRBJ2-5 | TRBV7-2 | . | 15 | CASSLATGAAETQYF | TGTGCCAGCAGCTTAGCCACGGGAGCCGCAGAGACCCAGTACTTC
TRBD2 | TRBJ2-1 | TRBV5-6 | . | 16 | CASSRTSGGSYNEQFF | TGTGCCAGCAGTCGGACTAGCGGGGGCTCCTACAATGAGCAGTTCTTC
. | TRBJ2-2 | TRBV28 | . | 14 | CASSFSRNTGELFF | TGTGCCAGCAGTTTCTCCAGAAACACCGGGGAGCTGTTTTTT
. | TRBJ1-1 | TRBV6-4 | . | 15 | CASSDSRLRVLGAFF | TGTGCCAGCAGTGACTCGAGGCTCAGGGTCTTAGGGGCTTTCTTT
TRBD2 | TRBJ2-1 | TRBV6-5 | . | 14 | CASTSSGRAGEQFF | TGTGCCTCTACTTCTAGCGGGAGGGCCGGTGAGCAGTTCTTC
. | TRBJ1-1 | TRBV29-1 | few | 14 | CSVEKGGAPTEAFF | TGCAGCGTAGAGAAAGGGGGAGCCCCCACTGAAGCTTTCTTT
. | TRBJ1-6 | TRBV28 | . | 17 | CASSFQTQGFSNSPLHF | TGTGCCAGCAGTTTCCAAACACAGGGCTTTTCCAATTCACCCCTCCACTTT
TRBD1 | TRBJ1-6 | TRBV18 | . | 15 | CASSPGTDYNSPLHF | TGTGCCAGCTCACCGGGGACAGATTATAATTCACCCCTCCACTTT
TRBD1 | TRBJ1-5 | TRBV18 | . | 15 | CASSPGQGGTQPQHF | TGTGCCAGCTCACCCGGACAGGGGGGGACTCAGCCCCAGCATTTT
. | TRBJ2-2 | TRBV9 | . | 12 | CASSVVGGSVFF | TGTGCCAGCAGCGTAGTAGGCGGATCGGTGTTTTTT
TRBD2 | TRBJ2-1 | TRBV10-1 | . | 13 | CATPAGEVNEQFF | TGCGCCACCCCAGCGGGAGAGGTAAATGAGCAGTTCTTC
TRBD1 | TRBJ2-1 | TRBV7-3 | . | 16 | CASSLPGTGKLNEQFF | TGTGCCAGCAGCCTACCCGGGACAGGGAAGTTGAATGAGCAGTTCTTC
TRBD1 | TRBJ1-5 | TRBV7-9 | . | 15 | CASSLGQGITQPQHF | TGTGCCAGCAGTTTGGGACAGGGAATTACCCAGCCCCAGCATTTT
. | TRBJ1-5 | TRBV7-9 | . | 14 | CASSATGSNQPQHF | TGTGCCAGCAGTGCCACAGGAAGCAATCAGCCCCAGCATTTT
. | TRBJ1-4 | TRBV27 | . | 13 | CASSLSEGEKLFF | TGTGCCAGCAGCCTGTCAGAGGGTGAAAAACTGTTTTTT
TRBD1 | TRBJ2-7 | TRBV10-3 | . | 14 | CAIQRDRASYEQYF | TGTGCCATCCAAAGGGACAGGGCCTCCTACGAGCAGTACTTC
TRBD2 | TRBJ2-2 | TRBV18 | once | 17 | CASSPLRTSGNTGELFF | TGTGCCAGCTCACCACTCCGGACTAGCGGGAACACCGGGGAGCTGTTTTTT
. | TRBJ2-1 | TRBV5-1 | . | 16 | CASSPSGSSAINEQFF | TGCGCCAGCAGCCCAAGCGGGTCTAGTGCTATCAATGAGCAGTTCTTC
. | TRBJ1-1 | TRBV4-3 | . | 17 | CASSQDYARYTNTEAFF | TGCGCCAGCAGCCAAGATTACGCCCGATACACGAACACTGAAGCTTTCTTT
TRBD2 | TRBJ2-7 | TRBV10-1 | . | 15 | CASSTTSGYSYEQYF | TGCGCCAGCAGTACCACTAGCGGGTACTCCTACGAGCAGTACTTC
TRBD2 | TRBJ2-2 | TRBV7-9 | few | 17 | CASSSVLAVANTGELFF | TGTGCCAGCAGCTCGGTGCTAGCGGTAGCGAACACCGGGGAGCTGTTTTTT
TRBD2 | TRBJ2-1 | TRBV7-2 | . | 15 | CASSFMSGGIDEQFF | TGTGCCAGCAGCTTTATGTCGGGAGGGATTGATGAGCAGTTCTTC
TRBD2 | TRBJ2-1 | TRBV7-6 | few | 14 | CASTLDTSGNEQFF | TGTGCCAGCACCCTCGACACTAGCGGGAATGAGCAGTTCTTC